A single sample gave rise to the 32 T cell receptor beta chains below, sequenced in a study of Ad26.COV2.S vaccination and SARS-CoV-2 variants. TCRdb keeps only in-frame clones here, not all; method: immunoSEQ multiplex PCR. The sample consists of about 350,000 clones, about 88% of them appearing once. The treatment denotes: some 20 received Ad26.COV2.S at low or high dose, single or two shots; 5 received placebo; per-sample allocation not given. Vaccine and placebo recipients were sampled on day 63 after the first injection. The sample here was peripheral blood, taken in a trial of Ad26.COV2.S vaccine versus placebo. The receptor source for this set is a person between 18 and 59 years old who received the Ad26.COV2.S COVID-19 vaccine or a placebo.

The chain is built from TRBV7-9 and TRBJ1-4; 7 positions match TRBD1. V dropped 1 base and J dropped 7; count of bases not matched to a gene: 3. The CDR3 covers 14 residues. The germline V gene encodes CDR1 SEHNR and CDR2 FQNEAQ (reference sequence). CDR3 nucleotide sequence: TGTGCCAGCAGCTTAGACAGGGGAGGTGAAAAACTGTTTTTT. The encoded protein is CASSLDRGGEKLFF.

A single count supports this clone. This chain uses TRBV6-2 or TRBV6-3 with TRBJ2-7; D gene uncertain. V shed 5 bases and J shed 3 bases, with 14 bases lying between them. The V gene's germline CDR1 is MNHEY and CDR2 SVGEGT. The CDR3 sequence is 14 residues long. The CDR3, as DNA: TGTGCCAGCAGTGACCGGGTCAGATACTACGAGCAGTACTTC. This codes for CASSDRVRYYEQYF.

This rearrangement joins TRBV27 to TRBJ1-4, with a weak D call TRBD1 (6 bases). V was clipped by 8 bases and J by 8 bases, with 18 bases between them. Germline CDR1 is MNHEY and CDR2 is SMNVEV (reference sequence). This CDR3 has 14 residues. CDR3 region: CASRPAGEREKLFF. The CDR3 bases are TGTGCCAGCCGTCCGGCAGGGGAGCGGGAAAAACTGTTTTTT.

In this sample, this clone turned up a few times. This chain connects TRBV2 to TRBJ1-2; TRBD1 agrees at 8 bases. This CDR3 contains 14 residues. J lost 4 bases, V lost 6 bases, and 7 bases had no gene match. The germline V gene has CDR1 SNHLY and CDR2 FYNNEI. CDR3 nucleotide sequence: TGTGCCAGCAGGGAGGACAGGGTATCCTATGGCTACACCTTC. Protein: CASREDRVSYGYTF.

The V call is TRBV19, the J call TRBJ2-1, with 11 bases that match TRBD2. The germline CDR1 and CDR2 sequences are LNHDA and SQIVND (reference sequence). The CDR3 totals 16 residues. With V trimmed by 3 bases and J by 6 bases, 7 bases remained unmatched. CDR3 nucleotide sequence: TGTGCCAGTAGTATGCTAGCGGGGGGACTCGTCAATGAGCAGTTCTTC. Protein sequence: CASSMLAGGLVNEQFF.

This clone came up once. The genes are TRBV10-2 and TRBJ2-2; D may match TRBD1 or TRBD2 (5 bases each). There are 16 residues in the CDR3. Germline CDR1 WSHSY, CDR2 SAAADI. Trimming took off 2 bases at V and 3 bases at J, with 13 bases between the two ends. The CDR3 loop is CASSEVPGAYTGELFF. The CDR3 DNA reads TGCGCCAGCAGTGAGGTCCCCGGGGCTTACACCGGGGAGCTGTTTTTT.

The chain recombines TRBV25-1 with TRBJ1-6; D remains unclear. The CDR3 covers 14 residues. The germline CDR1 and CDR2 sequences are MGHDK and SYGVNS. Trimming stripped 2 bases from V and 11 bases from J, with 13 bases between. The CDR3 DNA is TGTGCCAGCAGTGAAACGGGGAAAGAAACACCCCTCCACTTT. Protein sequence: CASSETGKETPLHF.

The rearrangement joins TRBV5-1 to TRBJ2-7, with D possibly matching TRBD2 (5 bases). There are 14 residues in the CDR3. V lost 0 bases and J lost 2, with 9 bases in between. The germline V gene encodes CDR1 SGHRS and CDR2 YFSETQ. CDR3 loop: CASSLGGQTYEQYF. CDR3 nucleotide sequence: TGCGCCAGCAGCTTGGGAGGGCAAACCTACGAGCAGTACTTC. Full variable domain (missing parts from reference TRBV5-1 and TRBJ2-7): KAGVTQTPRYLIKTRGQQVTLSCSPISGHRSVSWYQQTPGQGLQFLFEYFSETQRNKGNFPGRFSGRQFSNSRSEMNVSTLELGDSALYLCASSLGGQTYEQYFGPGTRLTVT.

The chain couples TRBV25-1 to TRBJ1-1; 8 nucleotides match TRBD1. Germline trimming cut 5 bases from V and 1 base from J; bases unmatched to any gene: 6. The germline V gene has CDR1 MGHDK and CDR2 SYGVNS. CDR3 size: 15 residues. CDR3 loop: CASSKGQGQNTEAFF. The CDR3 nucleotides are TGTGCCAGCAGTAAAGGACAGGGCCAGAACACTGAAGCTTTCTTT.

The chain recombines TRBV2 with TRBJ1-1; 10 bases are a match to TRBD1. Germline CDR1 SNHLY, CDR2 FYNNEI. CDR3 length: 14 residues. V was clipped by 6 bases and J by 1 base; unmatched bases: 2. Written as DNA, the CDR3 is TGTGCCAGCAGGGACAGGGGGGCGAACACTGAAGCTTTCTTT. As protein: CASRDRGANTEAFF. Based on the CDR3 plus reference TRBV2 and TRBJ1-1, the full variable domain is EPEVTQTPSHQVTQMGQEVILRCVPISNHLYFYWYRQILGQKVEFLVSFYNNEISEKSEIFDDQFSVERPDGSNFTLKIRSTKLEDSAMYFCASRDRGANTEAFFGQGTRLTVV.

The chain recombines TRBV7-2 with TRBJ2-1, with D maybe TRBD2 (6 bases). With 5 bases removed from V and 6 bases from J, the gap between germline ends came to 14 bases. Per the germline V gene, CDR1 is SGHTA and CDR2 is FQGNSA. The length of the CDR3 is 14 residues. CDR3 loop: CASSPDGGRNEQFF. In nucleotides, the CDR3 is TGTGCCAGCAGCCCAGACGGGGGACGCAATGAGCAGTTCTTC.

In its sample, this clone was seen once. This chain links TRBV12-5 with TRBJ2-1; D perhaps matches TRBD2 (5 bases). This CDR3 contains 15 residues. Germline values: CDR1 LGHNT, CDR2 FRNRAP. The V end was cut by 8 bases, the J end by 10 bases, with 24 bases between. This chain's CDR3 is CASLESPPGDGEQFF. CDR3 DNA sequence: TGTGCTAGTTTGGAGTCCCCCCCCGGGGATGGGGAGCAGTTCTTC.

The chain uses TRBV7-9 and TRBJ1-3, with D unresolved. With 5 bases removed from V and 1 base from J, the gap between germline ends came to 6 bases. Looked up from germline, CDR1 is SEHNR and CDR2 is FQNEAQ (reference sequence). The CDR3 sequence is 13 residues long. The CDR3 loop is CASSPRSGNTIYF. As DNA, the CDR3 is TGTGCCAGCAGCCCACGATCTGGAAACACCATATATTTT.

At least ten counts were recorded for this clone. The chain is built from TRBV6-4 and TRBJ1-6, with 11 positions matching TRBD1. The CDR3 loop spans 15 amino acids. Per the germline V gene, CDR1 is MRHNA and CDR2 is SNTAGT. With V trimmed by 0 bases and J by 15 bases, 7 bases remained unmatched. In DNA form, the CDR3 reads TGTGCCAGCAGTGACTCGACGGGGACAGGGGGACACCTCCACTTT. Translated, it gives CASSDSTGTGGHLHF.

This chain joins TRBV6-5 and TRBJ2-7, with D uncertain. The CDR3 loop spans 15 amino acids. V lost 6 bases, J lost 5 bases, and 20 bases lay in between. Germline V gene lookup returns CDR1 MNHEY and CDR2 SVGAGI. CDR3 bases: TGTGCCAGCAGGTCGGCCAGCGTAAACGTCCACGAGCAGTACTTC. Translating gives CASRSASVNVHEQYF.

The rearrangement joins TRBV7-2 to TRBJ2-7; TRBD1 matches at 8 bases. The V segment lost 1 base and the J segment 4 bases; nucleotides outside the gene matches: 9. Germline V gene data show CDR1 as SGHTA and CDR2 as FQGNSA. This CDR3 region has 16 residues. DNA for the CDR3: TGTGCCAGCAGCTTAGGCAAGACAGGGGTTCTGTACGAGCAGTACTTC. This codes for CASSLGKTGVLYEQYF.

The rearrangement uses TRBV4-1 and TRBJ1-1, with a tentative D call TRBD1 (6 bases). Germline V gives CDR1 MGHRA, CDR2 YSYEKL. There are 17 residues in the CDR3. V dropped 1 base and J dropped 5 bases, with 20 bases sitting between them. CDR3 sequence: CASSQGPNKGGKTEAFF. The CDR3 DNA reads TGCGCCAGCAGCCAAGGGCCCAACAAGGGGGGGAAGACTGAAGCTTTCTTT.

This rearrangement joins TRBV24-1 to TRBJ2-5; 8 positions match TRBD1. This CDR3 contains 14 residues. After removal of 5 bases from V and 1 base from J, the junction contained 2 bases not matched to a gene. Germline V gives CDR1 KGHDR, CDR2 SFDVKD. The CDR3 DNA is TGTGCCACCAGTGGGGGACAGGCCCAAGAGACCCAGTACTTC. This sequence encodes CATSGGQAQETQYF.

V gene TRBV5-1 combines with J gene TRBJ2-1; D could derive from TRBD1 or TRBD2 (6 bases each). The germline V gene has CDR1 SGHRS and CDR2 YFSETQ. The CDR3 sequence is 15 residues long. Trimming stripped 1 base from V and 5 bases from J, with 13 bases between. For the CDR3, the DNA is TGCGCCAGCAGCTTGAACGGGGGCCTGGACAATGAGCAGTTCTTC. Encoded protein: CASSLNGGLDNEQFF.

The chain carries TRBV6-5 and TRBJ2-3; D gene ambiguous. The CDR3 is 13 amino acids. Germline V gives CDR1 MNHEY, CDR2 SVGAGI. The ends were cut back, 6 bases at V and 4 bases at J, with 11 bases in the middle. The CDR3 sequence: CASSFLGSDTQYF. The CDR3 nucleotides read TGTGCCAGCAGCTTCCTGGGGTCAGATACGCAGTATTTT.

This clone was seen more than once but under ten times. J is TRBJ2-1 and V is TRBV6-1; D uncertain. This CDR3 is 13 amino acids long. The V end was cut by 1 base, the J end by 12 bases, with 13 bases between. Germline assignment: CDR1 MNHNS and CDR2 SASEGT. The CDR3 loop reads CASSEGPNLWQFF. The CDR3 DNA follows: TGTGCCAGCAGTGAAGGACCCAACCTCTGGCAGTTCTTC.

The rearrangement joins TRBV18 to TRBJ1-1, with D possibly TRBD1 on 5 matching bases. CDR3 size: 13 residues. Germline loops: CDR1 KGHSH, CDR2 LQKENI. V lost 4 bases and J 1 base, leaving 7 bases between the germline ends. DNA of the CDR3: TGTGCCAGCTCACGCGACAGGAACACTGAAGCTTTCTTT. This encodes CASSRDRNTEAFF.

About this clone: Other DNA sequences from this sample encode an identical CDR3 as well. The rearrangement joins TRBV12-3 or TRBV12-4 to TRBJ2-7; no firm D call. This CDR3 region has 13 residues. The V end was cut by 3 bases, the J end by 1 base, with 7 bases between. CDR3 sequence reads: CASSLRGSYEQYF. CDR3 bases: TGTGCCAGCAGTTTGAGAGGATCCTACGAGCAGTACTTC.

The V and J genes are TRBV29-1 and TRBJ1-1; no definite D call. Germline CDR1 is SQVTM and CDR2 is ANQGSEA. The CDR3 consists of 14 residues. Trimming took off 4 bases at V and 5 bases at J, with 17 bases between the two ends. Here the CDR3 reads CSVGSPPSQTEAFF. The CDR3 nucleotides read TGCAGCGTTGGTTCACCCCCGAGCCAAACTGAAGCTTTCTTT.

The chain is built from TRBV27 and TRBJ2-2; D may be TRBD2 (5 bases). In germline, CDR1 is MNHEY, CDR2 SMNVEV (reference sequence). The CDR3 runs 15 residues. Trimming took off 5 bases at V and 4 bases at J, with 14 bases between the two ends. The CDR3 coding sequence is TGTGCCAGCAGTGCCCGCGAGGGCTCCACCGGGGAGCTGTTTTTT. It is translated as CASSAREGSTGELFF.

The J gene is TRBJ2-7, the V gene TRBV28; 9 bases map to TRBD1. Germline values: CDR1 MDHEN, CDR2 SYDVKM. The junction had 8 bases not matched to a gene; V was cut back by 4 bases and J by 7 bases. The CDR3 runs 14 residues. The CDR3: CASSSPGQGGEQYF. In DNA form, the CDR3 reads TGTGCCAGCAGTTCTCCGGGACAGGGTGGGGAGCAGTACTTC.

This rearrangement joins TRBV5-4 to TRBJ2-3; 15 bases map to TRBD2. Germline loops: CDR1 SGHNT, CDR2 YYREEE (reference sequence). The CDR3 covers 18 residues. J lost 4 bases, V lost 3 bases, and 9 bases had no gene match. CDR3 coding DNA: TGTGCCAGCAGCTCGCGGACTAGCGGGAGGGCCCCCGCAGATACGCAGTATTTT. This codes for CASSSRTSGRAPADTQYF.

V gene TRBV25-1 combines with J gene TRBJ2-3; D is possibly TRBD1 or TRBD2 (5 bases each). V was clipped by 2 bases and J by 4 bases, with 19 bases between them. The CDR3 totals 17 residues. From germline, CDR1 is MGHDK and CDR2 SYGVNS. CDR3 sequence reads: CASSEVGSRGLADTQYF. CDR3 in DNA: TGTGCCAGCAGTGAAGTCGGTAGCCGGGGCCTTGCAGATACGCAGTATTTT.

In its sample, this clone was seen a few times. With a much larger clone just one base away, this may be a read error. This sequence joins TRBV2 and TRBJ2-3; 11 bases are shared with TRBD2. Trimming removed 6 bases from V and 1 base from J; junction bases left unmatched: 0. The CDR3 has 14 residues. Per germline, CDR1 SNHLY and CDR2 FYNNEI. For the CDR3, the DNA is TGTGCCAGCAGACTAGCGGGGGGCACAGATACGCAGTATTTT. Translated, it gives CASRLAGGTDTQYF. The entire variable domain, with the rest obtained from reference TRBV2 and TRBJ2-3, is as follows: EPEVTQTPSHQVTQMGQEVILRCVPISNHLYFYWYRQILGQKVEFLVSFYNNEISEKSEIFDDQFSVERPDGSNFTLKIRSTKLEDSAMYFCASRLAGGTDTQYFGPGTRLTVL.

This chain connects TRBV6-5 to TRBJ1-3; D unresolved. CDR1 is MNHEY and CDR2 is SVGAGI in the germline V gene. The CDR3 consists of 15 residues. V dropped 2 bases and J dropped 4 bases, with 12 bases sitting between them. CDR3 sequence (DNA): TGTGCCAGCAGTTACGAGGGAGCCTGGGGAAACACCATATATTTT. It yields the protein CASSYEGAWGNTIYF.

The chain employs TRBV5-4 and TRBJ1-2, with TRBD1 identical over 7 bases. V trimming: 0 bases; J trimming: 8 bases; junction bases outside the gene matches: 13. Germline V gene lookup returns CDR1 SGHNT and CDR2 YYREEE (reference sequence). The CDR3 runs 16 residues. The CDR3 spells CASSLVGGTVSKGYTF. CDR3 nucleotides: TGTGCCAGCAGCTTGGTGGGCGGGACAGTCTCTAAAGGCTACACCTTC.

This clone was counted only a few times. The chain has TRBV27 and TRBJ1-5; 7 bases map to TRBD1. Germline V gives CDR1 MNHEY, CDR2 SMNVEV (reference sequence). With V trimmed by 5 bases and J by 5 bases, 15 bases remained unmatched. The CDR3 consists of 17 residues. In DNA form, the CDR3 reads TGTGCCAGCAGTCCCCAGGGGGGATACACCCTCCATCAGCCCCAGCATTTT. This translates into CASSPQGGYTLHQPQHF.